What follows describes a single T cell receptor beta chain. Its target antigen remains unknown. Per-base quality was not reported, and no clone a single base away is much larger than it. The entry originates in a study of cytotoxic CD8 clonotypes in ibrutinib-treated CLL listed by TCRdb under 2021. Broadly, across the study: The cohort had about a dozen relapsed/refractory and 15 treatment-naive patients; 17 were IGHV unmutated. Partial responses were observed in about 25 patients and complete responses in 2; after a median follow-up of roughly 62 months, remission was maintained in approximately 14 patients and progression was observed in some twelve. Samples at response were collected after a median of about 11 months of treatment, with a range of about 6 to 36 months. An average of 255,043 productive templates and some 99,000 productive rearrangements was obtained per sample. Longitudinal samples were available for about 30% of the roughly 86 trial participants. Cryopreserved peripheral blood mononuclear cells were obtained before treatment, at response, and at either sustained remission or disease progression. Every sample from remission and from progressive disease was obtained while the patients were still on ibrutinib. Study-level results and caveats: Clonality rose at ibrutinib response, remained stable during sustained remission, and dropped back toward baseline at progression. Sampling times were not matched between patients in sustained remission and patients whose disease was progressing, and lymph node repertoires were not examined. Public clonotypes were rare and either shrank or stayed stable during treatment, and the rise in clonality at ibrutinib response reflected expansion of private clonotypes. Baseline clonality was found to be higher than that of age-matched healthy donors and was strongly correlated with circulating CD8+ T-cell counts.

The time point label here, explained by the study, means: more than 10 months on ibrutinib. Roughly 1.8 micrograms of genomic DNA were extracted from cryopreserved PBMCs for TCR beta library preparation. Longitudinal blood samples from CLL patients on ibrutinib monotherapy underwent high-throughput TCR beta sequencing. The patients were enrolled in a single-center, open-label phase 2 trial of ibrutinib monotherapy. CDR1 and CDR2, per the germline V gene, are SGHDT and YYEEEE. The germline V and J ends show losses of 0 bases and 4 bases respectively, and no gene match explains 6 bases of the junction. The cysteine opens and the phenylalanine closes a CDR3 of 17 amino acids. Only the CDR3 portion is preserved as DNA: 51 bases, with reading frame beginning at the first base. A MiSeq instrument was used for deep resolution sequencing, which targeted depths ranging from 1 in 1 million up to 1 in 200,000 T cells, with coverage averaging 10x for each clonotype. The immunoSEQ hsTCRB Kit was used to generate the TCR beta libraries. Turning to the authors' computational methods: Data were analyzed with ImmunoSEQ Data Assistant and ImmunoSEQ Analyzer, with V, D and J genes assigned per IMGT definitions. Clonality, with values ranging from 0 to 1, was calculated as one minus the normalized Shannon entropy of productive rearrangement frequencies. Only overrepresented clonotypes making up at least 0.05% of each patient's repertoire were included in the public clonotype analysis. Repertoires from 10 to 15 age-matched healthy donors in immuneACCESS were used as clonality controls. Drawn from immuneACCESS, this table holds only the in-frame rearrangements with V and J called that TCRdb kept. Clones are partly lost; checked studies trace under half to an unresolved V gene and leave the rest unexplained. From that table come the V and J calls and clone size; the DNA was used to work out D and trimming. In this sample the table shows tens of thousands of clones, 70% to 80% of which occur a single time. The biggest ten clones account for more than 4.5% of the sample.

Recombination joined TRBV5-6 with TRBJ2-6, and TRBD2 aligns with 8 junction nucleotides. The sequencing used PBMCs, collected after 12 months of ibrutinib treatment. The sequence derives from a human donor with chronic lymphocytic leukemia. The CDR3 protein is CASSLAGGQAGANVLTF. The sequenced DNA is TGTGCCAGCAGCTTGGCGGGGGGGCAGGCCGGGGCCAACGTCCTGACTTTC.